Following are 17 T cell receptor beta chains from one sample sequenced in a study of T cell changes during pregnancy in multiple sclerosis. The data were produced by immunoSEQ multiplex PCR, yet TCRdb's version contains in-frame clones alone and is incomplete. This table holds some 50,000 clones, 85% to 95% found once. The sample consisted of CD8+ T cells from peripheral blood mononuclear cells, taken in the second trimester of pregnancy. The source is a female donor with multiple sclerosis, enrolled in a pregnancy study.

This rearrangement joins TRBV5-6 to TRBJ1-5; maybe TRBD1 (6 bases). Germline V gene lookup returns CDR1 SGHDT and CDR2 YYEEEE. Trimming shortened V by 3 bases and J by 4 bases, and 11 bases separated the two germline ends. This CDR3 is built from 14 residues. The CDR3, as DNA: TGTGCCAGCAGCTGGGGTAGGGGGAATCAGCCCCAGCATTTT. Its protein product is CASSWGRGNQPQHF.

This chain joins TRBV5-4 and TRBJ2-1; D uncertain. This CDR3 has 11 amino acids. The germline gives CDR1 SGHNT, CDR2 YYREEE (reference sequence). The V gene lost 4 bases and the J gene lost 7 bases, with 6 bases spanning the gap. The CDR3 spells CASSAGNEQFF. As DNA, the CDR3 is TGTGCCAGCAGCGCCGGGAATGAGCAGTTCTTC.

This chain connects TRBV5-6 to TRBJ2-3, with a possible D match to TRBD1 (5 bases). The V end was cut by 1 base, the J end by 2 bases, with 11 bases between. Germline CDR1 and CDR2: SGHDT and YYEEEE. CDR3 size: 15 residues. CDR3 bases: TGTGCCAGCAGCTTGATAAGGGGATACACAGATACGCAGTATTTT. Its protein is CASSLIRGYTDTQYF.

The chain is built from TRBV11-2 and TRBJ2-1, with D possibly matching TRBD1 (6 bases). In germline, CDR1 is SGHAT, CDR2 FQNNGV. The CDR3 has 15 amino acids. V was clipped by 1 base and J by 5 bases, with 12 bases between them. The CDR3 sequence: CASSLGGPGDNEQFF. CDR3 coding DNA: TGTGCCAGCAGCTTAGGGGGGCCAGGGGACAATGAGCAGTTCTTC.

This chain links TRBV29-1 with TRBJ2-2, with 9 bases identical to TRBD1. CDR1 and CDR2 (germline): SQVTM, ANQGSEA. The CDR3 covers 14 residues. V lost 7 bases and J lost 5; bases outside the gene matches: 8. The CDR3 DNA reads TGCAGCGCAGTACAGGGGGCGGAAACCGGGGAGCTGTTTTTT. This gives the protein CSAVQGAETGELFF.

V gene TRBV25-1 combines with J gene TRBJ1-3, with D perhaps matching TRBD1 (6 bases). CDR1 and CDR2 (germline): MGHDK, SYGVNS. V was clipped by 5 bases and J by 8 bases, with 19 bases between them. The CDR3 contains 15 residues. CDR3 DNA sequence: TGTGCCAGCAGTCCCCGGACAGCCGTTCGTGACACCATATATTTT. Protein: CASSPRTAVRDTIYF.

CDR3 amino acids: CASSHIQVLGNQPQHF. CDR3 DNA sequence: TGTGCCAGTTCCCATATACAGGTTCTGGGCAATCAGCCCCAGCATTTT. V is TRBV19 and J is TRBJ1-5, with a weak D call TRBD1 (5 bases). Germline V lookup: CDR1 LNHDA, CDR2 SQIVND (reference sequence). There are 16 residues in the CDR3. Trimming pared 8 bases from V and 2 bases from J, leaving 19 bases between.

The chain recombines TRBV6-1 with TRBJ2-2; D is possibly TRBD1 (6 bases). V dropped 6 bases and J dropped 6 bases, with 8 bases sitting between them. From germline, CDR1 is MNHNS and CDR2 SASEGT. The CDR3 loop spans 12 amino acids. The CDR3 nucleotides read TGTGCCAGCAGGAGGGGGTCCGGGGAGCTGTTTTTT. It translates to CASRRGSGELFF.

The chain uses TRBV5-4 and TRBJ1-1; D remains ambiguous. V was cut by 1 base and J by 2 bases, with 15 bases left in between. The CDR3 has 16 residues. Germline loops: CDR1 SGHNT, CDR2 YYREEE (reference sequence). CDR3 sequence: CASSLNGRGVNTEAFF. CDR3 DNA: TGTGCCAGCAGCTTGAACGGCCGAGGAGTTAACACTGAAGCTTTCTTT.

This chain uses TRBV18 with TRBJ2-3; 8 bases are shared with TRBD2. The CDR3 runs to 17 residues. V was pared by 0 bases and J by 2 bases, with 7 bases of the junction left unmatched. Per germline, CDR1 KGHSH and CDR2 LQKENI. The CDR3 nucleotides read TGTGCCAGCTCACCACCGGCCGGGGGGGCCACCACAGATACGCAGTATTTT. The encoded protein is CASSPPAGGATTDTQYF.

In its sample, this clone ranks as medium-sized (0.01 to 0.1%). The chain couples TRBV2 to TRBJ1-5; 9 bases map to TRBD1. The CDR3 covers 11 residues. The V gene end was trimmed by 3 bases and the J gene end by 13 bases; junction bases not matched to a gene: 1. Germline-derived CDR1 and CDR2 are SNHLY and FYNNEI. The CDR3 DNA is TGTGCCAGCAGTGAGGACAGGGGACAGCATTTT. It is translated as CASSEDRGQHF.

The chain employs TRBV5-8 and TRBJ2-2, with a tentative D call TRBD2 (6 bases). In germline, CDR1 is SGHTS, CDR2 YDEGEE. V was cut by 3 bases and J by 6 bases, with 9 bases left in between. CDR3 length equals 13 residues. This CDR3 is CASSWTGAGELFF. The CDR3 DNA reads TGTGCCAGCAGCTGGACGGGAGCCGGGGAGCTGTTTTTT.

The chain carries TRBV5-6 and TRBJ1-2; 8 bases align to TRBD1. V was pared by 0 bases and J by 4 bases, with 5 bases of the junction left unmatched. In germline, CDR1 is SGHDT, CDR2 YYEEEE. The CDR3 loop spans 15 amino acids. The CDR3 region is CASSLGAGGSYGYTF. CDR3 nucleotide sequence: TGTGCCAGCAGCTTGGGAGCAGGGGGCAGCTATGGCTACACCTTC.

This rearrangement joins TRBV4-3 to TRBJ2-3; D is undetermined. The CDR3 length is 16 residues. Trimming shortened V by 1 base and J by 0 bases, and 11 bases separated the two germline ends. Germline V gene data show CDR1 as LGHNA and CDR2 as YSLEER. The CDR3 bases are TGCGCCAGCAGCCAAGGGGCCTCAGACAGCACAGATACGCAGTATTTT. Encoded protein: CASSQGASDSTDTQYF.

This clone was observed once. The chain couples TRBV27 to TRBJ1-2; 8 bases line up with TRBD1. Germline V gene data show CDR1 as MNHEY and CDR2 as SMNVEV (reference sequence). V was clipped by 8 bases and J by 4 bases; unmatched bases: 3. The CDR3 loop spans 12 amino acids. CDR3 in amino acids: CASADRAYGYTF. The DNA for the CDR3 is TGTGCCAGCGCGGACAGGGCCTATGGCTACACCTTC.

The chain carries TRBV27 and TRBJ2-5; 7 bases fit TRBD2. The junction had 5 bases not matched to a gene; V was cut back by 3 bases and J by 1 base. The CDR3 extends over 15 amino acids. Germline values: CDR1 MNHEY, CDR2 SMNVEV (reference sequence). The CDR3 sequence is CASSLGGGGQETQYF. The DNA of the CDR3 is TGTGCCAGCAGTTTGGGGGGGGGAGGCCAAGAGACCCAGTACTTC.

The rearrangement joins TRBV2 to TRBJ1-1; unclear D gene. Germline assignment: CDR1 SNHLY and CDR2 FYNNEI. The CDR3 spans 13 residues. V was trimmed by 8 bases and J by 1 base, leaving 11 bases between them. This chain's CDR3 is CASLPPENTEAFF. In DNA form, the CDR3 reads TGTGCCAGCCTCCCCCCAGAGAACACTGAAGCTTTCTTT.